These 5 T cell receptor beta chains originate from one sample sequenced in a study of T cell repertoires in aging, cancer and after chemotherapy. A mixed TRB-A/B primer pool amplified rearranged TRB by multiplex touch-down PCR. TCRdb re-analysed the multiplex PCR reads in MiXCR, keeping a single row per CDR3 protein. The sample yields about 2,000 distinct CDR3 sequences, around 18% seen once. The template was genomic DNA from peripheral blood, not RNA. The sequencing sample was made of blood. The source is a human donor with a solid tumor.

By share, this clonotype ranks as medium-sized. The CDR3 nucleotides are TGTGCCTGGACCATAGACGGCAATCAGCCCCAGCATTTT. It is translated as CAWTIDGNQPQHF. The chain couples TRBV30 to TRBJ1-5; the D is unclear. From germline, CDR1 is GTSNPN and CDR2 SVGIG (reference sequence). The CDR3 has 13 amino acids. Deletions cut 4 bases from V and 2 bases from J, with 9 bases between.

By sample share, this clonotype is medium-sized. The rearrangement links TRBV18 to TRBJ1-2; D is undetermined. Trimming took off 2 bases at V and 6 bases at J, with 10 bases between the two ends. Germline V gene data show CDR1 as KGHSH and CDR2 as LQKENI. This CDR3 is built from 13 residues. The CDR3 region is CASSPIGSDGYTF. As DNA, the CDR3 is TGTGCCAGCTCACCAATAGGGAGTGATGGCTACACCTTC. Full variable domain (outside the CDR3, taken from reference TRBV18 and TRBJ1-2): NAGVMQNPRHLVRRRGQEARLRCSPMKGHSHVYWYRQLPEEGLKFMVYLQKENIIDESGMPKERFSAEFPKEGPSILRIQQVVRGDSAAYFCASSPIGSDGYTFGSGTRLTVV.

V is TRBV27 and J is TRBJ1-6; 8 bases line up with TRBD1. CDR1 and CDR2 from the germline V gene are MNHEY and SMNVEV (reference sequence). CDR3 length: 16 amino acids. Trimming at V came to 3 bases and at J to 14 bases, leaving 15 bases not matched to a gene. DNA of the CDR3: TGTGCCAGCAGTTTTCAGGGGGCAAGCAATGAGGAGGCCCTCCACTTT. It yields the protein CASSFQGASNEEALHF.

A word on this clonotype: One base away lies a much larger clone, so this may be a sequencing read error. The chain couples TRBV20-1 to TRBJ2-5, with 7 bases identical to TRBD2. The DNA end is more similar to TRBJ2-1, so the J call may be wrong. This CDR3 region has 15 residues. From germline, CDR1 is DFQATT and CDR2 SNEGSKA (reference sequence). The CDR3, as DNA: TGCAGTGCTAGACCACTAGCGAGACCTGACAATGAGCAGTTCTTC. Protein product: CSARPLARPDNEQFF.

The V call is TRBV5-4, the J call TRBJ1-2; possible D gene TRBD1, 5 bases. The CDR3 length is 14 residues. Germline V CDR1 and CDR2: SGHNT, YYREEE (reference sequence). V lost 0 bases and J 6 bases, leaving 12 bases between the germline ends. The chain's CDR3 is CASSLGPGGDGYTF. CDR3 bases: TGTGCCAGCAGCTTGGGACCGGGAGGGGATGGCTACACCTTC.